Sequencing of this T cell receptor beta chain was carried out in a study of PD-1 blockade in classical Hodgkin lymphoma (dated by TCRdb to 2020 to 2022). Context from the whole study: Nivolumab dosing was 3 mg/kg intravenously every 2 weeks, continuing until either disease progression or unacceptable toxicity. To define a peripheral blood immune signature of response to PD-1 blockade in classical Hodgkin lymphoma, the study combined TCR beta sequencing with CyTOF. Beyond this particular receptor, the publication reports: By C4D1, a significant rise was seen in CD4+ TCR diversity but not in CD8+ TCR diversity (p=0.0027 vs p=0.16), and the rise was most apparent among complete responders (p=0.02). Trial patients with a complete response had baseline diversity similar to that of newly diagnosed patients, while partial responders and progressors had significantly lower diversity. The study covered only a single clinical trial cohort, and the causes of the repertoire differences, possibly disease activity or prior therapy, were still not defined. Newly diagnosed patients were reported to have lower baseline TCR diversity than healthy donors, and relapsed/refractory patients were reported to have lower baseline TCR diversity still. Diversity was lower in patients who began nivolumab less than 1 year after ASCT, so these patients were left out of later analyses to avoid confounding by immune reconstitution.

The time point label corresponds to: cycle 4 day 1 (C4D1), after less than 7 weeks of nivolumab. Every trial patient had relapsed following autologous stem cell transplantation, and prior brentuximab vedotin exposure was what differed among cohorts A, B and C. The trial cohort was composed of approximately 56 patients with relapsed/refractory classical Hodgkin lymphoma, for whom complete response, partial response or progressive disease was recorded as best overall response. In the multi-cohort phase II CheckMate 205 trial, trial patients received single-agent nivolumab. An independent review committee assessed best overall response by applying the 2007 International Working Group response criteria. Trial PBMCs were collected immediately before nivolumab initiation (C1D1) and during therapy at cycle 2 day 1 and cycle 4 day 1. Peripheral blood was collected in 8 mL Vacutainer Cell Preparation Tubes, from which PBMCs were isolated by centrifugation and then cryopreserved.

Notes on this clone: Its antigen is not yet known. Nothing much larger sits one base from this clone, and base qualities are not available.

Genomic DNA was isolated using the Qiagen DNeasy kit from unsorted PBMCs as well as from negatively selected CD4+ and CD8+ fractions. TCR beta CDR3 regions were amplified by immunoSEQ multiplex PCR using primers annealing to V and J segments. Amplification bias was minimized using a synthetic immune receptor repertoire, and residual bias was removed computationally after sequencing. Processing in the source paper ran as follows. Repertoire diversity was quantified as the Shannon entropy index using custom Python scripts. Unsorted, CD4+ and CD8+ repertoires were analyzed separately, except in combined analyses where CD4+ and CD8+ sequences were merged in silico. A clone was considered expanded if an increase in frequency of at least 2-fold after treatment relative to C1D1 was found, and a pseudocount of 0.5 was applied to clones undetected at baseline. Clones with 0 or 1 copy at C1D1 were classified as singleton clones, and clones with 2 or more copies were classified as non-singleton clones. Clones expanded in unsorted samples were annotated as CD4+, CD8+ or unknown by matching protein sequences in sorted samples from the same patient. Wilcoxon tests on paired samples were used to test diversity changes from C1D1 to C4D1. TCRdb provides this immuneACCESS table in a form limited to in-frame rearrangements. Some clones are lacking; in checked studies, under half of them reflect an unresolved V gene, and why the rest are absent is not known. The D gene and trimming were derived from the DNA, and the V and J assignments and clone size from that table. The sample has roughly 64,000 clones on record, 91% of them singletons. The leading ten clones occupy 10% of the sample.

CDR1 and CDR2 are drawn from the germline V gene: SGHVS, FQNEAQ. From its cysteine to its phenylalanine, the CDR3 spans 15 amino acids. Left in the record is the CDR3 DNA by itself, 45 bases read in frame from the first base. For this chain, trimming is 5 bases at the V end and 5 bases at the J end, and the number of junction bases without a gene match is 3. The chain was built from TRBV7-8 and TRBJ2-5, with 15 bases in between that match TRBD2. The TCR originated in a human donor with classical Hodgkin lymphoma. The sample in question was peripheral blood mononuclear cells (PBMCs), obtained before the fourth cycle of nivolumab. The DNA is as follows: TGTGCCAGCAGCGGACTAGCGGGGGGGCCTGAGACCCAGTACTTC. The encoded protein is CASSGLAGGPETQYF.